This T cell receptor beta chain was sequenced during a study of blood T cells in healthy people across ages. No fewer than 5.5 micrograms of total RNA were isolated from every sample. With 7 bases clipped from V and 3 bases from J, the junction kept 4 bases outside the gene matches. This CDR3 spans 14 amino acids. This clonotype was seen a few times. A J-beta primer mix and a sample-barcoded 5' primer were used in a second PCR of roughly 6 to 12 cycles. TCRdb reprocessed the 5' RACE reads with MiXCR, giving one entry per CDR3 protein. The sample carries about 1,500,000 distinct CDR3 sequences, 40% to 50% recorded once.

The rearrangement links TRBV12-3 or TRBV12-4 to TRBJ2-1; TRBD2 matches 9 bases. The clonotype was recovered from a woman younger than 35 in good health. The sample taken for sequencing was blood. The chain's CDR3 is CASTPSGIYNEQFF. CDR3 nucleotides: TGTGCCAGCACCCCTAGCGGGATCTACAATGAGCAGTTCTTC.